This T cell receptor beta chain is drawn from a study of T-cell memory formation after mild COVID-19. General study points: Certain responding clones were present in pre-infection memory, suggesting participation of cross-reactive memory. CD8+ contracting clones occupied EMRA, while CD4+ ones occupied mainly CM and EM. Still unconfirmed is whether the second-wave clones peaking on day 37 recognized SARS-CoV-2.

TCR alpha and TCR beta cDNA libraries with sample barcodes and UMIs came from 5'RACE using constant-segment primers. TCRdb independently ran MiXCR on the 5' RACE reads; one entry per CDR3 protein. Here the sample spans under 200,000 distinct CDR3 sequences, roughly 31% being singletons. This clonotype was seen only a few times. The target antigen is unknown. Trimming pared 0 bases from V and 2 bases from J, leaving 8 bases between. The CDR3 spans 14 residues. From germline, CDR1 is LGHNA and CDR2 YNFKEQ. Material: PBMCs or a T cell subset sorted from them (not recorded which). J is TRBJ2-7 and V is TRBV4-2; no definite D call. This receptor was obtained from an adult woman who had mild COVID-19 (a few samples of this study predate the infection). Cell type and time point are not known. CDR3 loop: CASSQDILTYEQYF. The CDR3 bases are TGTGCCAGCAGCCAAGATATCCTTACCTACGAGCAGTACTTC.